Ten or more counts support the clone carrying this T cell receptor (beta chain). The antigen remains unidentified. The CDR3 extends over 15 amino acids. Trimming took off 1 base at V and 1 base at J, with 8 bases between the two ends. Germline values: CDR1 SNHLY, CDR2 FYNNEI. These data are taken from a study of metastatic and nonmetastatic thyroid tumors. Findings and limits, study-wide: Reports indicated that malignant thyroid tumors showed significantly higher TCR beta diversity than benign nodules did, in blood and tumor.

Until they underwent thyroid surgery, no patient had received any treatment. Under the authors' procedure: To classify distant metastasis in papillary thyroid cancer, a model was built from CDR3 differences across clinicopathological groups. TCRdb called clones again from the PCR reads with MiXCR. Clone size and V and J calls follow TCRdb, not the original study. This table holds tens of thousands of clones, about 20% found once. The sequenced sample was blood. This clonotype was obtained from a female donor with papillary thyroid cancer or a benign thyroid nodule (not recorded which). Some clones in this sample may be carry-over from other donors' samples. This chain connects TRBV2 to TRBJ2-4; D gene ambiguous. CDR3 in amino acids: CASSEGFLAKNIQYF. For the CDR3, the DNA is TGTGCCAGCAGTGAAGGGTTTCTGGCCAAAAACATTCAGTACTTC.